The 15 T cell receptor beta chains listed next were all sequenced from one sample in a study of monozygotic twins with inflammatory bowel disease (dated by TCRdb to between 2018 and 2021). The library came from 5' RACE. Sequencing instrument: Illumina HiSeq 2500. TCRdb reprocessed the reads, and each CDR3 protein sequence is entered once, without DNA. This sample's listing comprises roughly 300,000 distinct CDR3 sequences. The ten largest clones add up to over 5% of the sample. The sequencing sample was made of blood. These receptors were collected from a human donor with ulcerative colitis or Crohn's disease, or a healthy co-twin of an affected twin (not recorded which).

The chain is built from TRBV7-8 and TRBJ1-5; TCRdb outputs TRBD1, but without DNA this stays unchecked. The CDR3 runs 15 residues. Germline CDR1 SGHVS, CDR2 FQNEAQ. The CDR3 region is CASSLGEGHNQPQHF.

V is TRBV4-3 and J is TRBJ1-1. Germline lookup yields CDR1 LGHNA and CDR2 YSLEER. The CDR3 contains 15 residues. The CDR3 sequence: CASSQEEGIDTEAFF.

This chain uses TRBV7-6 with TRBJ2-7; with no DNA, the TCRdb D assignment of TRBD2 cannot be verified. The CDR3 sequence is 15 residues long. From germline, CDR1 is SGHVS and CDR2 FNYEAQ. CDR3 residues: CASSLVSPSPGEQYF. Supplemented by reference TRBV7-6 and TRBJ2-7, the full variable domain reads GAGVSQSPRYKVTKRGQDVALRCDPISGHVSLYWYRQALGQGPEFLTYFNYEAQQDKSGLPNDRFSAERPEGSISTLTIQRTEQRDSAMYRCASSLVSPSPGEQYFGPGTRLTVT.

The V and J genes are TRBV6-1 and TRBJ2-5; TCRdb calls TRBD1, which cannot be checked without DNA. Germline values: CDR1 MNHNS, CDR2 SASEGT. This CDR3 is 16 amino acids long. The CDR3 protein is CASTTPLVDLSETQYF.

This chain links TRBV5-5 with TRBJ2-7. This CDR3 contains 15 residues. Germline V gene sequence: CDR1 SGHKS, CDR2 YYEKEE (reference sequence). CDR3 sequence reads: CASSRLGTGTYEQYF.

This chain uses TRBV7-6 with TRBJ1-2. Germline CDR1 SGHVS, CDR2 FNYEAQ. This CDR3 is 13 amino acids long. This CDR3 is CASSLGAHYGYTF.

J is TRBJ2-2 and V is TRBV6-8; the TCRdb call, TRBD2, lacks DNA for checking. CDR1 MNHGY and CDR2 SAAAGT come from the germline V gene. CDR3 length equals 16 residues. CDR3 residues: CASSYFLAENTGELFF.

CDR3 loop: CASSSLRGGKSSYNEQFF. The rearrangement joins TRBV11-2 to TRBJ2-1; TCRdb selects TRBD1, and the lack of DNA leaves this call unchecked. The CDR3 sequence is 18 residues long. Per the germline V gene, CDR1 is SGHAT and CDR2 is FQNNGV.

J is TRBJ1-4 and V is TRBV20-1; no DNA is available, so the TRBD1 call from TCRdb remains unchecked. The CDR3 extends over 15 amino acids. Germline assignment: CDR1 DFQATT and CDR2 SNEGSKA (reference sequence). CDR3 in amino acids: CSARDSGGRDGKLFF.

V usage is TRBV10-3 and J usage is TRBJ1-2; TCRdb's D call, TRBD1, is unchecked because there is no DNA. Germline loops: CDR1 ENHRY, CDR2 SYGVKD. CDR3 length equals 15 residues. The CDR3 spells CAISGLQGFRYGYTF.

This chain links TRBV29-1 with TRBJ2-5; the D call of TRBD2 rests on TCRdb alone, since no DNA is present to check it. This CDR3 is 12 amino acids long. Germline V gene sequence: CDR1 SQVTM, CDR2 ANQGSEA. CDR3 protein: CSALRGRETQYF. The whole variable domain, remainder taken from reference TRBV29-1 and TRBJ2-5, is SAVISQKPSRDICQRGTSLTIQCQVDSQVTMMFWYRQQPGQSLTLIATANQGSEATYESGFVIDKFPISRPNLTFSTLTVSNMSPEDSSIYLCSALRGRETQYFGPGTRLLVL.

The J gene is TRBJ2-6, the V gene TRBV5-8; the D gene TCRdb calls, TRBD1, cannot be checked with no DNA. The germline gives CDR1 SGHTS, CDR2 YDEGEE. CDR3 size: 17 residues. CDR3 loop: CASSFRGSPSGANVLTF.

V gene TRBV9 combines with J gene TRBJ2-3; without DNA, the TCRdb call of TRBD1 cannot be checked. Germline V lookup: CDR1 SGDLS, CDR2 YYNGEE. This CDR3 is built from 15 residues. This chain's CDR3 is CASSVGQGVTDTQYF.

V gene TRBV7-2 combines with J gene TRBJ1-2; the D call of TRBD1 rests on TCRdb alone, since no DNA is present to check it. CDR3 length: 13 residues. Germline V gene data show CDR1 as SGHTA and CDR2 as FQGNSA. CDR3: CASSPRQGGGYTF.

The chain uses TRBV12-3 or TRBV12-4 and TRBJ2-2; TCRdb indicates TRBD2, and absent DNA this call remains unverified. This CDR3 is built from 15 residues. CDR3 sequence: CASSMPGLSTGELFF.